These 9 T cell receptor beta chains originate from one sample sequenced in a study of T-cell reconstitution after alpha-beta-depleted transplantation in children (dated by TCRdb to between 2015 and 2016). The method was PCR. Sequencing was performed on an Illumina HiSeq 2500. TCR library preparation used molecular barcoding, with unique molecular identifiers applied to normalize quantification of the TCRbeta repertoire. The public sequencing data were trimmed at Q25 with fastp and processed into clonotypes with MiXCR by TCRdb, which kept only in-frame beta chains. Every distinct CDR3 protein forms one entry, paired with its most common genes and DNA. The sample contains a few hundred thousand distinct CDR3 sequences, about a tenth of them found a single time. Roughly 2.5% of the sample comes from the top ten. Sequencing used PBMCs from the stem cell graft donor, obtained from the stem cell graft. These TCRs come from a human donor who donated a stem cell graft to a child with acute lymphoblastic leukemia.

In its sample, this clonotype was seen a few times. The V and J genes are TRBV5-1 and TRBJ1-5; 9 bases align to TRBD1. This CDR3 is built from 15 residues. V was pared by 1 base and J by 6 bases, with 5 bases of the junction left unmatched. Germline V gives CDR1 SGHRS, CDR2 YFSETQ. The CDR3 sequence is CASSLSGTGTQPQHF. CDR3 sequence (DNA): TGCGCCAGCAGCTTGTCGGGGACAGGGACTCAGCCCCAGCATTTT.

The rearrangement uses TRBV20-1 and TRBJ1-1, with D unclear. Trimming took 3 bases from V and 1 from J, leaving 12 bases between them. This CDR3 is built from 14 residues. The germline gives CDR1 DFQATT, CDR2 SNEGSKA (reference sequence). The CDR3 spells CSASPLDTNTEAFF. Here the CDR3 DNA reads TGCAGTGCTAGCCCCCTGGATACGAACACTGAAGCTTTCTTT.

The DNA for the CDR3 is TGTGCCAGCAGTTACTCTGTCCCAGGGGGACTCTACAATGAGCAGTTCTTC. Its protein is CASSYSVPGGLYNEQFF. The chain carries TRBV6-2 or TRBV6-3 and TRBJ2-1, with D possibly TRBD1 on 7 matching bases. CDR1 is MNHEY, CDR2 SVGEGT, per germline. This CDR3 has 17 residues. V lost 0 bases to trimming and J lost 3 bases, with 15 bases between them.

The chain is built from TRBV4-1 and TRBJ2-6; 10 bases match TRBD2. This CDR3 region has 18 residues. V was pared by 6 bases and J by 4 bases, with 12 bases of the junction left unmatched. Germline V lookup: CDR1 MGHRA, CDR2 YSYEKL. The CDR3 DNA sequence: TGCGCCAGCAGGGGAACTAGCGGGGCCTCTCCAGGGGCCAACGTCCTGACTTTC. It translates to CASRGTSGASPGANVLTF.

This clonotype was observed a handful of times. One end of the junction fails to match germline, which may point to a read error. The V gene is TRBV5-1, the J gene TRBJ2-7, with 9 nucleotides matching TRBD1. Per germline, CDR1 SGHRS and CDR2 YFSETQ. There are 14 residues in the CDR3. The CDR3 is CASRPKDRGYQQYF. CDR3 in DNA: TGCGCCAGCAGACCTAAGGACAGGGGCTACCAGCAGTACTTC.

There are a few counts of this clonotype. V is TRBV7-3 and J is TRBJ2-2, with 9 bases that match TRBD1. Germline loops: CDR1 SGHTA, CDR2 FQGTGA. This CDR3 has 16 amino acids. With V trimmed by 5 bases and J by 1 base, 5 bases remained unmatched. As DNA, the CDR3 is TGTGCCAGCAGCCTACAGGGGGCGGGGAACACCGGGGAGCTGTTTTTT. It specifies CASSLQGAGNTGELFF.

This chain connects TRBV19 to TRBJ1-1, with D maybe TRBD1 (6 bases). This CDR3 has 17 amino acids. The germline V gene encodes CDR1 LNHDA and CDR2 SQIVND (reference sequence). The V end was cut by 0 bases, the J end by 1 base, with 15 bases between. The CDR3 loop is CASSIDLPGATNTEAFF. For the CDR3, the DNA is TGTGCCAGTAGTATAGATCTTCCGGGGGCGACGAACACTGAAGCTTTCTTT.

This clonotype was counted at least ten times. The CDR3 DNA reads TGCGCCAGCAGCCCTGGACAGGCCCGAGTGACAGATACGCAGTATTTT. Its translation: CASSPGQARVTDTQYF. The chain uses TRBV5-1 and TRBJ2-3; the match to TRBD1 covers 7 bases. The germline CDR1 and CDR2 sequences are SGHRS and YFSETQ. Trimming at V came to 4 bases and at J to 3 bases, leaving 11 bases not matched to a gene. The CDR3 contains 16 residues.

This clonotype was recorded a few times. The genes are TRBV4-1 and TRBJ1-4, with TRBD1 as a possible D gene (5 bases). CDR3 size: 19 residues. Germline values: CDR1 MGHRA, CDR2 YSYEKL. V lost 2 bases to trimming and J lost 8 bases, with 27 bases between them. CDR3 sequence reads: CASSQLFLVYWQGGEKLFF. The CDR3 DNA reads TGCGCCAGCAGCCAATTATTTCTTGTTTATTGGCAGGGAGGAGAAAAACTGTTTTTT.